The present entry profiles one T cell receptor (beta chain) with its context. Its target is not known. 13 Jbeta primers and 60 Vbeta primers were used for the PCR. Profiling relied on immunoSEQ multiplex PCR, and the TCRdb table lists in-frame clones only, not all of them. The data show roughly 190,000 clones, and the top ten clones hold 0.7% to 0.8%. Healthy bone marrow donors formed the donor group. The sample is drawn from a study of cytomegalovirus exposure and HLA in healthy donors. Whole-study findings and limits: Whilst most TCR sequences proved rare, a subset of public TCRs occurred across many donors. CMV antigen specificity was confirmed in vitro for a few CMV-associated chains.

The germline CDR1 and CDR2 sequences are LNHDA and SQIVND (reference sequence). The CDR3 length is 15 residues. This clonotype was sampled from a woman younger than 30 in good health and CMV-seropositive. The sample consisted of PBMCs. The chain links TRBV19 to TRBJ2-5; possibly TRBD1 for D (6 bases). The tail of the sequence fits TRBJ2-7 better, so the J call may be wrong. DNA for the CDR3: TGTGCCAGTAGTATAGGTGTGGACAGTACCTACGAGCAGTACTTC. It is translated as CASSIGVDSTYEQYF.